This TCR beta chain originates from a study of T cells in Graves' hyperthyroidism and ophthalmopathy. This clonotype was seen at least ten times. RNA transcripts provided the source from which TCR beta CDR3 regions were amplified. With the HTBI primer set, the TCR CDR3 went through a first round of RT-PCR. TCRdb re-called the multiplex PCR reads with MiXCR, one entry per CDR3 protein. The table has 200,000 to 250,000 distinct CDR3 sequences, more than 15% seen once. Trimming at V came to 1 base and at J to 4 bases, leaving 5 bases not matched to a gene. Germline values: CDR1 LGHDT, CDR2 YNNKEL (reference sequence). This CDR3 has 17 amino acids.

The clonotype was recovered from a man aged 50 to 60 with Graves' hyperthyroidism. The source material was blood. The genes are TRBV3-1 and TRBJ2-3; 13 positions match TRBD2. DNA of the CDR3: TGTGCCAGCAGCCAAGTTTGGACTAGCGGGAGTCCAGATACGCAGTATTTT. Amino acid sequence: CASSQVWTSGSPDTQYF.